This record concerns one TCR beta chain sequence. This entry comes from a study of Tregs in tolerant kidney transplant recipients. The repertoire was sequenced with immunoSEQ multiplex PCR; TCRdb's copy has only in-frame clones and lacks some. The sample lists 240,000 or so clones; around 82% were seen once. The sequence was collected from a human donor in good health. The sample was CD4+ T cells from blood.

The CDR3 DNA sequence: TGTGCCAGCAGTCGGGCAGGGGTCCTAGAAAAACTGTTTTTT. Residues: CASSRAGVLEKLFF. This chain joins TRBV2 and TRBJ1-4; the D gene is possibly TRBD1 (6 bases). CDR1 and CDR2 (germline): SNHLY, FYNNEI. V dropped 5 bases and J dropped 8 bases, with 15 bases sitting between them. The CDR3 spans 14 residues.